The entry below gives a single T cell receptor beta chain sequence along with its context. What antigen it recognizes has not been identified. There are no base qualities to consult, and no much larger clone falls within one base. The CDR3 regions of human TCRbeta chains were subjected to immunosequencing. Under the source paper's analysis protocol: Repertoire TCRs were matched against a reference library of SARS-CoV-2-specific TCRs generated with the MIRA antigen-specificity platform. Breadth was defined as the fraction of unique TCRs that were SARS-CoV-2-associated. Depth was defined as the fraction of total T cells that were SARS-CoV-2-associated. Using the MIRA data, each spike-specific TCR was assigned both to the spike region to which the TCR was reactive and to a CD4 or CD8 class. Log10-transformed breadth and depth values were compared by one-way ANOVA with Sidak's multiple comparisons tests. TCRdb re-hosts the immuneACCESS table, in-frame sequences only. Its copies lack some clones; in the studies checked, an unresolved V gene accounts for under half of them, and the cause for the rest is not known. V and J calls and clone size come straight from that table; D and trimming were deduced from the DNA. For this sample the table gives about 110,000 clones, of which about 90% were detected only once. The ten most abundant clones make up 6.6% of the sample.

This record comes from a study of T cell responses to AZD1222 COVID-19 vaccine listed by TCRdb under 2021. Broadly, across the study: AZD1222 recipients given second doses at about 4 weeks or at about 12 weeks were pooled, since spike-specific TCR depth and breadth were not found to differ between the two schedules. A total of approximately 240 trial participants underwent TCR sequencing, of whom 207 had received two doses of AZD1222 and some 25 had received two doses of the MenACWY control vaccine. Trial participants were enrolled into age subgroups of 18-55, 56-69 and 70-plus years, which contained 148, 28 and 57 TCR-sequenced participants, respectively.

Sample time point, as interpreted from the label and publication: baseline before first vaccination. Samples from vaccinated people were obtained from the UK trials COV001 and COV002, which included a single-blind randomized controlled phase 2/3 trial of AZD1222 (ChAdOx1 nCoV-19) in healthy adults. For TCRbeta chain sequencing, PBMC samples from trial participants were taken at day 0 and at day 28 after the second dose. From cysteine to phenylalanine, the CDR3 is 15 amino acids long. The CDR3 DNA has 45 bases and is translated from base 1. CDR1 MDHEN and CDR2 SYDVKM were looked up in the germline V gene. The junction shows trimming of 2 bases on V and 5 bases on J, and the gene matches do not reach 7 bases of it. What the study reported, not specific to this receptor: Because no day 14 peak-response samples were available, repertoires were characterized only after the peak T cell response. Most participants were white British and females outnumbered males, and the authors suggested that clonal diversity may have been underestimated. Epitopes outside the regions mutated in the B.1.351 and B.1.1.7 variants were reportedly recognized by nearly half of the unique spike-specific TCRs. In the small 56-69-year group, the increase in depth fell short of significance, most likely because of low power. After two AZD1222 doses, spike-specific TCR breadth and depth were significantly higher than at day 0 and than in MenACWY recipients. Only five or six AZD1222 recipients were SARS-CoV-2 seropositive at baseline, limiting conclusions about previously exposed vaccinees. CD4 TCRs associated with the vaccine covered the entire spike protein, and the dominant responses were in regions 160-218 and 743-854.

The specimen was peripheral blood, collected on day 0 of AZD1222 vaccination. This chain is built from TRBV28 and TRBJ2-7; 9 bases in between match TRBD2. The receptor's source is an adult in good health. The nucleotide sequence reads TGTGCCAGCAGTTTAACCTCTAGCGGGACCCACGAGCAGTACTTC. Its amino acids are CASSLTSSGTHEQYF.